This T cell receptor beta chain was captured by sequencing in a study of CD8 T cells in Susac syndrome (dated by TCRdb to the late 2010s). For context, the study as a whole: Among the Susac syndrome patients who were sequenced, clinically active disease was present in five or six and clinical remission was observed in fewer than 10. At blood withdrawal, Susac syndrome patients were therapy-naive, treated with corticosteroids (with IVIg additionally given to some), or treated with IVIg alone. Repertoire sequencing was used to test whether CD8+ T cell activation and differentiation in Susac syndrome was antigen driven.

Overall study outcomes, separate from this receptor: The CD4+ T cell repertoire of patients with Susac syndrome showed no detectable clonal expansion. The number of individuals in the TCR sequencing and HLA analysis was recognized as being relatively small.

Peripheral blood CD8+ and CD4+ T cells from healthy donors, Susac syndrome patients and multiple sclerosis patients were profiled using high-throughput TCR beta sequencing. Susac syndrome patients met recently defined diagnostic criteria for definite or probable disease. Bulk CD8+ and CD4+ T cells were purified magnetically by negative isolation, whereas CD8+ TEMRA cells were enriched by FACS. Blood was drawn into EDTA tubes, processed within 24 hours, and PBMCs were isolated by density gradient centrifugation. PBMCs intended for TCR sequencing were cryopreserved in liquid nitrogen and thawed later in a water bath at 37 degrees C. The sorted or isolated CD4+, CD8+ and CD8+ TEMRA cells had a purity of 90% or higher. RNA was extracted using the RNeasy kit, and about 0.5 to 1 microgram was reverse transcribed with random hexamers. The immunoSEQ multiplex PCR assay, which covers 54 Vbeta and 13 Jbeta segments, was used to amplify TCR beta CDR3 regions. PCR amplification bias was corrected using a synthetic template baseline for primer optimization and computational correction. The original methods were these. Reads were annotated to V, D and J genes per IMGT and analyzed with immunoSEQ Analyzer, keeping only productive sequences. To calculate clonality, Shannon entropy was normalized by log2 of the number of productive unique sequences and then subtracted from one. Public and private clones were assessed among the 100 most prevalent clones of each patient and control. Clones were defined as Susac-specific if absent from the healthy and MS cohorts, from under 1,200 published viral clones and from other ImmuneACCESS disease sequences. The public reads were quality trimmed at Q25 with fastp and then assembled into clones with MiXCR by TCRdb, keeping productive beta chains. For every CDR3 protein sequence, its rows merge into one entry that carries the most common genes and DNA. The authors' filters were not applied to this entry. Within this sample are roughly 250,000 distinct CDR3 sequences, with 90% to 97% of them counted one time only. The ten largest clones take up around 0.093% of the sample.

V is shortened by 5 bases, J by 6 bases, and the region joining them spans 10 bases. CDR1 LGHDT and CDR2 YNNKEL were looked up in the germline V gene (reference sequence). The CDR3 measures 12 amino acids from cysteine to phenylalanine. Here the CDR3 DNA is all that survives: 36 bases in frame from base 1. A note on this clonotype: The antigen it binds to is not known. Per-nucleotide qualities are absent, and no much larger clonotype sits a single base away.

This clonotype was sampled from a human donor with Susac syndrome. Material: CD4+ T cells from PBMCs. The V and J genes are TRBV3-1 and TRBJ1-1; the D gene remains uncertain. The DNA sequence is as follows: TGTGCCAGCAGCAAAAGACCCGCTGAAGCTTTCTTT. This gives the protein CASSKRPAEAFF. This CDR3, with the reference TRBV3-1 and TRBJ1-1 proteins standing in past its ends, gives the full variable domain DTAVSQTPKYLVTQMGNDKSIKCEQNLGHDTMYWYKQDSKKFLKIMFSYNNKELIINETVPNRFSPKSPDKAHLNLHINSLELGDSAVYFCASSKRPAEAFFGQGTRLTVV.